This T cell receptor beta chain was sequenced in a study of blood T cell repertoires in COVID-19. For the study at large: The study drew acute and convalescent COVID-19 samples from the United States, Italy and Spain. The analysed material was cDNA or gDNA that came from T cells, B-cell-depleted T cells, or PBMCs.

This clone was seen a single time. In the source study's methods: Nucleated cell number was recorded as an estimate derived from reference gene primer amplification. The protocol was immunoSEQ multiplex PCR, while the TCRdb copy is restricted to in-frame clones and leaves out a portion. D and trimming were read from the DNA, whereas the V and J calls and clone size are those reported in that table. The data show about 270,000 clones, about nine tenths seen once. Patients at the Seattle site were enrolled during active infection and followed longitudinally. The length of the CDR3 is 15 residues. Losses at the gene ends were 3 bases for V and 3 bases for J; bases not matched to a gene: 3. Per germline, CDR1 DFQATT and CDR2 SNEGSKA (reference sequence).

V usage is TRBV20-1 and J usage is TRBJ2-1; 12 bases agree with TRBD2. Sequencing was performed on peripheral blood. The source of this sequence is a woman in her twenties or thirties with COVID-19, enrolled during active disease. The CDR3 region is CSASQTSGGYNEQFF. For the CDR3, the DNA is TGCAGTGCTAGTCAGACTAGCGGGGGCTACAATGAGCAGTTCTTC.